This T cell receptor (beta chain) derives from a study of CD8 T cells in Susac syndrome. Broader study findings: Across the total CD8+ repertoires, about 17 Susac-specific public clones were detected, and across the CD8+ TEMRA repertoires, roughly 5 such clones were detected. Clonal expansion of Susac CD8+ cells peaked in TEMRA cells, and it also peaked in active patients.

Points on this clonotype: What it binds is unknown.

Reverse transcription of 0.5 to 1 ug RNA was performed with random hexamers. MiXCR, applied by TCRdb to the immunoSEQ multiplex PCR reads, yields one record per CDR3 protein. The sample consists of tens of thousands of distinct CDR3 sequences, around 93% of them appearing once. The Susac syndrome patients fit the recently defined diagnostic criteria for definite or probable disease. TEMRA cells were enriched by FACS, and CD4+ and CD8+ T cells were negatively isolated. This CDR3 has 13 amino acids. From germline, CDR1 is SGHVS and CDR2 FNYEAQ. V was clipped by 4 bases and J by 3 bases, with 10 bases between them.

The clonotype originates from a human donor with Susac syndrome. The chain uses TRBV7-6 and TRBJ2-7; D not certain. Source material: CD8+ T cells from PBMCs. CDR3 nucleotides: TGTGCCAGCAGCTATACACCACTCTACGAGCAGTACTTC. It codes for CASSYTPLYEQYF.